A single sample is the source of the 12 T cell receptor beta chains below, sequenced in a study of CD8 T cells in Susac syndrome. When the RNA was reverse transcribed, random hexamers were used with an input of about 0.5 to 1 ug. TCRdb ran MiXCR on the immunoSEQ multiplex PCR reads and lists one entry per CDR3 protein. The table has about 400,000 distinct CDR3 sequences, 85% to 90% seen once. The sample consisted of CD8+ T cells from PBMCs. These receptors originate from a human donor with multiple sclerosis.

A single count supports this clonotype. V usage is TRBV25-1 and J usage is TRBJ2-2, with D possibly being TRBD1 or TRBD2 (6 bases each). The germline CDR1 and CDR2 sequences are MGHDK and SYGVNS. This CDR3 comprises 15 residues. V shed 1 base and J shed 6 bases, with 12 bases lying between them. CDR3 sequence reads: CASSEWGAAAGELFF. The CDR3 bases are TGTGCCAGCAGTGAATGGGGGGCCGCAGCCGGGGAGCTGTTTTTT.

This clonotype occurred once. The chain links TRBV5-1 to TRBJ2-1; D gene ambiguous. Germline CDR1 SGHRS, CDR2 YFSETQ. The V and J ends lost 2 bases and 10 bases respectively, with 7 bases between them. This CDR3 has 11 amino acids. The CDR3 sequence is CASSFTGEQFF. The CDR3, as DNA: TGCGCCAGCAGCTTCACCGGAGAGCAGTTCTTC.

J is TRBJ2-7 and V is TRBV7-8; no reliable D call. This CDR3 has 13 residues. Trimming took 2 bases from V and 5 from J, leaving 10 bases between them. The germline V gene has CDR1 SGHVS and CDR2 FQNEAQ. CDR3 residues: CASSLLAFDEQYF. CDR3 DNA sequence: TGTGCCAGCAGCTTATTAGCTTTCGACGAGCAGTACTTC.

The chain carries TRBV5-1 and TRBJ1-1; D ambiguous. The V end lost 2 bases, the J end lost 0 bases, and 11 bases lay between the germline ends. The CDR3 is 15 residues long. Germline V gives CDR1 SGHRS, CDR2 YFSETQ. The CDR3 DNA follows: TGCGCCAGCAGCTTCTATGGGGTGATGAACACTGAAGCTTTCTTT. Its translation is CASSFYGVMNTEAFF.

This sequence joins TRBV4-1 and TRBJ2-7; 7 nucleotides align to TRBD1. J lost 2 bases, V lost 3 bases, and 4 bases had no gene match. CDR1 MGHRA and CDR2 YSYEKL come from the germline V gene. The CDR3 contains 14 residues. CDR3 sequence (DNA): TGCGCCAGCAGCCAGGTGGGACAGACCTACGAGCAGTACTTC. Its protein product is CASSQVGQTYEQYF.

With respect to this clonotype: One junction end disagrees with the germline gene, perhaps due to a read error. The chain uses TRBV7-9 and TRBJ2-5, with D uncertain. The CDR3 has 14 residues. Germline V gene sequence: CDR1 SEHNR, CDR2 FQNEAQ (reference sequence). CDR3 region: CVSSHATQQETQYF. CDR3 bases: TGTGTCAGCAGCCACGCCACACAACAAGAGACCCAGTACTTC.

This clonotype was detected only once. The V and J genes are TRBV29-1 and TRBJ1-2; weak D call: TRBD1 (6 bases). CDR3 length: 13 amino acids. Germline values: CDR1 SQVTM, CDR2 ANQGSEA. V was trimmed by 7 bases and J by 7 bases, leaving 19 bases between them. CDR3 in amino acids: CSAQEQGGGGYTF. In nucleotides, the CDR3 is TGCAGCGCCCAGGAACAGGGAGGTGGTGGCTACACCTTC.

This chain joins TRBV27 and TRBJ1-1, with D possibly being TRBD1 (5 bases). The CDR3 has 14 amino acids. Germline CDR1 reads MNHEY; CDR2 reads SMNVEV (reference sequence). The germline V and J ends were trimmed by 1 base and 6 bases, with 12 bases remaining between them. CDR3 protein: CASSLYQGSAEAFF. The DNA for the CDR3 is TGTGCCAGCAGTTTATATCAGGGATCCGCTGAAGCTTTCTTT.

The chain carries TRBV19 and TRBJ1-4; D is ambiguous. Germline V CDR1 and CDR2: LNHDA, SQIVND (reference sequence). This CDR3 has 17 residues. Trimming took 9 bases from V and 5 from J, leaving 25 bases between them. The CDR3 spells CASPTRRGRDTNEKLFF. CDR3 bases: TGTGCCAGCCCTACTCGGCGTGGGCGTGATACGAATGAAAAACTGTTTTTT. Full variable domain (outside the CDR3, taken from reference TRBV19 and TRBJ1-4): DGGITQSPKYLFRKEGQNVTLSCEQNLNHDAMYWYRQDPGQGLRLIYYSQIVNDFQKGDIAEGYSVSREKKESFPLTVTSAQKNPTAFYLCASPTRRGRDTNEKLFFGSGTQLSVL.

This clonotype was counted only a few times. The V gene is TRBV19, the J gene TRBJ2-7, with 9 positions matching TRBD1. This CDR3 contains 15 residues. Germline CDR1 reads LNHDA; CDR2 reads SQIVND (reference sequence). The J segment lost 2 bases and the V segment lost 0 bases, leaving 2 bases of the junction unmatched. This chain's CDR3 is CASSIEGTGTYEQYF. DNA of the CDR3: TGTGCCAGTAGTATAGAAGGGACAGGGACCTACGAGCAGTACTTC.

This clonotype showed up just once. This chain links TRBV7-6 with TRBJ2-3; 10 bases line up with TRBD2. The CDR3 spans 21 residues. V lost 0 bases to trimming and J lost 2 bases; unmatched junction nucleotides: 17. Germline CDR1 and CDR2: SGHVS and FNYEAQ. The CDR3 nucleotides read TGTGCCAGCAGCTTAGCTGACAGGGGAAGAGGACTAGCGGATGACACAGATACGCAGTATTTT. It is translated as CASSLADRGRGLADDTDTQYF.

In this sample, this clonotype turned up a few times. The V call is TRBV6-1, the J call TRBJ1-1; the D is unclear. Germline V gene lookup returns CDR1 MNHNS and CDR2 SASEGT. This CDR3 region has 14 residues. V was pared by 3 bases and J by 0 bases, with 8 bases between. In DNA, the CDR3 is TGTGCCAGCAGTGAGCGCCTCATGAACACTGAAGCTTTCTTT. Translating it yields CASSERLMNTEAFF.